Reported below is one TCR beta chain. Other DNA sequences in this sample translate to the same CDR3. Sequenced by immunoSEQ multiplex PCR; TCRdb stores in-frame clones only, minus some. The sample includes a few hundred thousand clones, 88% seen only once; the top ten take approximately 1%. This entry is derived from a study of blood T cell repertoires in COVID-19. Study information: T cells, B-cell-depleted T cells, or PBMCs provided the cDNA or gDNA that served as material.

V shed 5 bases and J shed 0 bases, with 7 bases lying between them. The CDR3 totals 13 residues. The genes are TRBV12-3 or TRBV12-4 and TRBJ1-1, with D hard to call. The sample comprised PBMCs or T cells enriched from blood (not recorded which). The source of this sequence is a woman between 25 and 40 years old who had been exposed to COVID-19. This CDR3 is CASSLFMNTEAFF. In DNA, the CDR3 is TGTGCCAGCAGTCTATTCATGAACACTGAAGCTTTCTTT.